This TCR beta chain is from a study of shared T cell receptors in the human thymus. V was trimmed by 0 bases and J by 5 bases, leaving 12 bases between them. The length of the CDR3 is 16 residues. Germline V gene sequence: CDR1 SGHNT, CDR2 YYREEE (reference sequence). TCRdb's table, derived via immunoSEQ multiplex PCR, lists solely in-frame clones and lacks some. The table lists more than 550,000 clones, approximately 85% of them singletons. These data were likewise used in another study, on human thymus T cells. Turning to that study: Thymus tissue for the work was resected from patients undergoing corrective heart surgery. A high degree of thymic repertoire overlap among unrelated individuals was reported in related research.

Input material: thymocytes. J is TRBJ1-6 and V is TRBV5-4, with D unclear. The receptor was derived from a girl less than two years old with a congenital heart defect. CDR3 amino acids: CASSLGEGAHNSPLHF. As DNA, the CDR3 is TGTGCCAGCAGCTTGGGAGAAGGAGCTCATAATTCACCCCTCCACTTT.